This TCR gamma chain stems from a study of gamma-delta chains in newborns, infants, children. For the study at large: Polyclonal expansion of innate γδ T cells after birth follows microbial exposure.

The CDR3 spans 16 residues. Germline lookup yields CDR1 GITISATS and CDR2 ISYDGTV (reference sequence). The V gene end was trimmed by 3 bases and the J gene end by 6 bases; junction bases not matched to a gene: 5. This clone is large within its sample. TCRdb fed the reads to CATT. The table lists 1,300 to 1,500 gamma-chain clones, roughly 3.3% of them singletons, with about 35% in the top ten. Source material: blood. The rearrangement uses TRGV9 and TRGJP. This clonotype originated in a child who was a newborn, infant or young child, either healthy, febrile or measles-vaccinated (not recorded which). CDR3 residues: CALWESGELGKKIKVF. The CDR3 DNA follows: TGTGCCTTGTGGGAGAGTGGAGAGTTGGGCAAAAAAATCAAGGTATTT.